These 29 T cell receptor beta chains share one sample of origin, sequenced in a study of T cell responses to AZD1222 COVID-19 vaccine. The repertoire was sequenced with immunoSEQ multiplex PCR; TCRdb's copy has only in-frame clones and lacks some. Here the sample spans roughly 70,000 clones, 80% to 90% being singletons. The sequencing used peripheral blood, collected on day 0 of AZD1222 vaccination. Receptors were obtained from an adult in good health.

This clone was picked up one time. This chain connects TRBV5-1 to TRBJ1-6; TRBD1 matches at 8 bases. The germline V gene has CDR1 SGHRS and CDR2 YFSETQ. There are 15 residues in the CDR3. Trimming removed 4 bases from V and 9 bases from J; junction bases left unmatched: 9. CDR3 nucleotide sequence: TGCGCCAGCAGCGGTGGACAGGGACGTGGTTCACCCCTCCACTTT. It yields the protein CASSGGQGRGSPLHF.

This chain connects TRBV28 to TRBJ1-1, with D hard to call. CDR1 and CDR2 from the germline V gene are MDHEN and SYDVKM. This CDR3 region has 13 residues. The V end was cut by 11 bases, the J end by 2 bases, with 15 bases between. The CDR3 reads CAVRGPPNTEAFF. The CDR3 coding sequence is TGTGCCGTGAGAGGGCCCCCAAACACTGAAGCTTTCTTT.

The rearrangement joins TRBV9 to TRBJ2-7, with a tentative D call TRBD1 (5 bases). This CDR3 region has 14 residues. In germline, CDR1 is SGDLS, CDR2 YYNGEE. V lost 0 bases to trimming and J lost 1 base, with 8 bases between them. The CDR3 sequence is CASSVASGSYEQYF. CDR3 nucleotide sequence: TGTGCCAGCAGCGTAGCATCAGGGTCCTACGAGCAGTACTTC.

The chain is built from TRBV30 and TRBJ2-5; TRBD2 matches 12 bases. Germline-derived CDR1 and CDR2 are GTSNPN and SVGIG (reference sequence). The J segment lost 2 bases and the V segment lost 0 bases, leaving 7 bases of the junction unmatched. CDR3 length: 17 residues. CDR3 loop: CAWSVSLAGGLQETQYF. CDR3 bases: TGTGCCTGGAGTGTAAGCCTAGCGGGGGGGCTGCAAGAGACCCAGTACTTC.

To note about this clone: The junction differs from germline at one of its ends, possibly a read error. V is TRBV19 and J is TRBJ2-3; TRBD2 agrees at 9 bases. The CDR3 consists of 15 residues. From germline, CDR1 is LNHDA and CDR2 SQIVND (reference sequence). The CDR3 DNA sequence: TGTGCCAGTAGCATCACCGGGACTAGCACTGATACGCAGTATTTT. This gives the protein CASSITGTSTDTQYF.

V usage is TRBV18 and J usage is TRBJ2-5; D unclear. CDR3 length: 13 residues. CDR1 and CDR2 from the germline V gene are KGHSH and LQKENI. Trimming pared 4 bases from V and 5 bases from J, leaving 11 bases between. CDR3 DNA: TGTGCCAGCTCACAGGGTAATGGGGAGACCCAGTACTTC. Residues: CASSQGNGETQYF.

The chain couples TRBV7-9 to TRBJ1-4; no definite D call. Trimming cost V 5 bases and J 0 bases, with 4 bases left between them. This CDR3 is built from 13 residues. The V gene's germline CDR1 is SEHNR and CDR2 FQNEAQ (reference sequence). CDR3 DNA sequence: TGTGCCAGCAGCCGTGCAACTAATGAAAAACTGTTTTTT. Its protein product is CASSRATNEKLFF.

This sequence joins TRBV11-3 and TRBJ2-1; D gene ambiguous. The V end was cut by 7 bases, the J end by 4 bases, with 20 bases between. Germline V gives CDR1 SGHNT, CDR2 YENEEA. The CDR3 has 16 residues. The CDR3 sequence is CASTSRQGNPYNEQFF. CDR3 DNA: TGTGCCAGCACTTCAAGACAAGGAAACCCTTACAATGAGCAGTTCTTC.

In its sample, this clone was seen a few times. V and J are TRBV7-9 and TRBJ2-7; the D gene is possibly TRBD1 (5 bases). CDR1 and CDR2 from the germline V gene are SEHNR and FQNEAQ (reference sequence). This CDR3 is built from 13 residues. The germline V and J ends were trimmed by 5 bases and 6 bases, with 14 bases remaining between them. The CDR3 region has the DNA TGTGCCAGCAGCCCCACGGGCAGGGTCGAGCAGTACTTC. This codes for CASSPTGRVEQYF. Complete variable domain (other parts from reference TRBV7-9 and TRBJ2-7): DTGVSQNPRHKITKRGQNVTFRCDPISEHNRLYWYRQTLGQGPEFLTYFQNEAQLEKSRLLSDRFSAERPKGSFSTLEIQRTEQGDSAMYLCASSPTGRVEQYFGPGTRLTVT.

The chain carries TRBV10-3 and TRBJ2-3; 10 positions agree with TRBD2. The J segment lost 6 bases and the V segment lost 6 bases, leaving 12 bases of the junction unmatched. Germline-derived CDR1 and CDR2 are ENHRY and SYGVKD. CDR3 length equals 16 residues. The CDR3 DNA reads as TGTGCCATCAGGGGGACTAGCGAGGGCGATTCGGATACGCAGTATTTT. This gives the protein CAIRGTSEGDSDTQYF.

This chain links TRBV6-4 with TRBJ2-1; D not certain. This CDR3 region has 17 residues. CDR1 and CDR2 (germline): MRHNA, SNTAGT. V lost 2 bases to trimming and J lost 6 bases, with 20 bases between them. The CDR3 sequence: CASSDVYKVTLTNEQFF. For the CDR3, the DNA is TGTGCCAGCAGTGACGTGTACAAGGTCACCCTTACCAATGAGCAGTTCTTC.

V usage is TRBV18 and J usage is TRBJ1-3; D unresolved. Germline V CDR1 and CDR2: KGHSH, LQKENI. Between the trimmed V and J ends, which lost 3 bases and 2 bases, there was a span of 11 bases. This CDR3 contains 15 residues. CDR3 loop: CASSPVSGTGNTIYF. CDR3 sequence (DNA): TGTGCCAGCTCACCGGTCTCGGGAACTGGAAACACCATATATTTT.

This chain links TRBV5-1 with TRBJ1-6, with D possibly being TRBD1 (6 bases). Per the germline V gene, CDR1 is SGHRS and CDR2 is YFSETQ. V gave up 3 bases and J gave up 5 bases, with 12 bases separating them. CDR3 length: 15 residues. The CDR3 here is CASSSTGSHNSPLHF. The DNA of the CDR3 is TGCGCCAGCAGCTCTACAGGGTCCCATAATTCACCCCTCCACTTT.

The chain carries TRBV18 and TRBJ1-4; D unresolved. The length of the CDR3 is 17 residues. The V gene lost 3 bases and the J gene lost 8 bases, with 22 bases spanning the gap. CDR1 and CDR2 from the germline V gene are KGHSH and LQKENI. The CDR3 DNA sequence: TGTGCCAGCTCACCCTCCGGGCTCCCCGCGACTTTGGAAAAACTGTTTTTT. Its protein is CASSPSGLPATLEKLFF.

The V and J genes are TRBV2 and TRBJ1-2; weak D call: TRBD1 (5 bases). Germline loops: CDR1 SNHLY, CDR2 FYNNEI. This CDR3 region has 15 residues. Trimming took off 3 bases at V and 2 bases at J, with 13 bases between the two ends. CDR3 nucleotides: TGTGCCAGCAGTGAGGGGGACGGATTAAACTATGGCTACACCTTC. Its translation: CASSEGDGLNYGYTF.

The chain uses TRBV19 and TRBJ2-6; a weak D match, TRBD1 (6 bases). V lost 7 bases and J lost 1, with 11 bases in between. Germline loops: CDR1 LNHDA, CDR2 SQIVND (reference sequence). The CDR3 spans 15 residues. Here the CDR3 DNA reads TGTGCCAGTACCAGGGGCCGTTCTGGGGCCAACGTCCTGACTTTC. Protein sequence: CASTRGRSGANVLTF.

This chain connects TRBV18 to TRBJ1-1; D might be TRBD1 (5 bases). V lost 0 bases and J lost 3, with 14 bases in between. Per germline, CDR1 KGHSH and CDR2 LQKENI. The CDR3 spans 16 residues. CDR3 bases: TGTGCCAGCTCACCACCGCCGGGGGAGCGGTACACTGAAGCTTTCTTT. It codes for CASSPPPGERYTEAFF.

The chain's CDR3 is CASSPWDTQYF. The CDR3 DNA is TGTGCCAGCAGCCCGTGGGATACGCAGTATTTT. The chain has TRBV9 and TRBJ2-3; the D is unclear. CDR3 length equals 11 residues. V was pared by 4 bases and J by 6 bases, with 6 bases between. The germline V gene has CDR1 SGDLS and CDR2 YYNGEE.

The rearrangement joins TRBV4-1 to TRBJ1-1; unclear D gene. This CDR3 comprises 13 residues. Per the germline V gene, CDR1 is MGHRA and CDR2 is YSYEKL. With 4 bases removed from V and 3 bases from J, the gap between germline ends came to 9 bases. CDR3 protein: CASSRERDTEAFF. CDR3 nucleotide sequence: TGCGCCAGCAGCCGGGAGAGGGACACTGAAGCTTTCTTT.

CDR3 residues: CASSIILAGGETQYF. CDR3 DNA: TGTGCCAGTAGTATAATACTAGCGGGTGGGGAGACCCAGTACTTC. The chain has TRBV19 and TRBJ2-5; 9 nucleotides line up with TRBD2. The CDR3 runs 15 residues. J lost 5 bases, V lost 2 bases, and 6 bases had no gene match. Germline loops: CDR1 LNHDA, CDR2 SQIVND (reference sequence).

This rearrangement joins TRBV6-4 to TRBJ2-1; TRBD2 agrees at 8 bases. Trimming took 4 bases from V and 8 from J; bases not matched to a gene: 7. The germline V gene has CDR1 MRHNA and CDR2 SNTAGT. This CDR3 is built from 14 residues. The CDR3 coding sequence is TGTGCCAGCAGTGCGGCGGGGGGTAGGGATGAGCAGTTCTTC. Encoded protein: CASSAAGGRDEQFF.

This chain links TRBV15 with TRBJ1-2; D remains unclear. This CDR3 comprises 13 residues. Germline V CDR1 and CDR2: LNHNV, YYDKDF (reference sequence). Trimming stripped 0 bases from V and 6 bases from J, with 8 bases between. For the CDR3, the DNA is TGTGCCACCAGCAGAGATTTGGGAGATGGCTACACCTTC. Translating gives CATSRDLGDGYTF.

The chain joins TRBV4-2 to TRBJ1-6; 9 bases line up with TRBD1. Germline assignment: CDR1 LGHNA and CDR2 YNFKEQ. The J segment lost 5 bases and the V segment lost 0 bases, leaving 5 bases of the junction unmatched. The CDR3 runs 17 residues. The CDR3 spells CASSQDGQGRHNSPLHF. The CDR3, as DNA: TGTGCCAGCAGCCAAGACGGACAGGGGAGGCATAATTCACCCCTCCACTTT.

The V gene is TRBV2, the J gene TRBJ2-2, with D perhaps matching TRBD1 or TRBD2 (5 bases each). CDR3 length: 14 residues. Trimming shortened V by 7 bases and J by 13 bases, and 22 bases separated the two germline ends. Germline CDR1 is SNHLY and CDR2 is FYNNEI. As DNA, the CDR3 is TGTGCCAGCACGCCCGAAGGGGACCACCGGTGGCTGTTTTTT. Protein sequence: CASTPEGDHRWLFF.

The chain recombines TRBV6-5 with TRBJ2-7; D is unresolved. The J call may be faulty, since TRBJ2-5 better matches the DNA end. CDR3 length: 14 residues. Germline V lookup: CDR1 MNHEY, CDR2 SVGAGI. In DNA form, the CDR3 reads TGTGCCAGCAGTTATACGGGTCATGAATCGACCCAGTACTTC. Its translation is CASSYTGHESTQYF.

The genes are TRBV7-5 and TRBJ2-1; no DNA check was done on the table's D call, TRBD2. TRBV7-5 is marked as a pseudogene. The CDR3 contains 17 residues. The CDR3 region is CASPLEMTAGSTNEQFF. In DNA form, the CDR3 reads TGTGCCAGTCCCCTCGAAATGACAGCGGGGTCTACCAATGAGCAGTTCTTC.

This clone was counted a few times. V usage is TRBV5-4 and J usage is TRBJ1-2; possibly TRBD1 for D (5 bases). CDR3 length: 14 residues. Germline values: CDR1 SGHNT, CDR2 YYREEE (reference sequence). The ends were cut back, 4 bases at V and 7 bases at J, with 17 bases in the middle. The CDR3 here is CASSPSIAGGGYTF. In nucleotides, the CDR3 is TGTGCCAGCAGCCCCTCCATCGCGGGGGGTGGCTACACCTTC.

The rearrangement joins TRBV28 to TRBJ2-1; 10 bases match TRBD2. The CDR3 spans 16 residues. CDR1 and CDR2 from the germline V gene are MDHEN and SYDVKM. V shed 2 bases and J 1 base; nucleotides not matched to a gene: 2. The CDR3 protein is CASSLIAGGSYNEQFF. CDR3 nucleotides: TGTGCCAGCAGTTTAATAGCGGGGGGTTCCTACAATGAGCAGTTCTTC.

The chain combines TRBV20-1 with TRBJ2-6; 7 nucleotides agree with TRBD1. The ends lost 3 bases at V and 0 bases at J; junction bases unmatched: 8. The length of the CDR3 is 17 residues. Germline lookup yields CDR1 DFQATT and CDR2 SNEGSKA (reference sequence). CDR3 DNA: TGCAGTGCTAGTCGGGACAGCTCTAGCTCTGGGGCCAACGTCCTGACTTTC. Translating gives CSASRDSSSSGANVLTF.